This TCR beta chain stems from a study of T cells in Graves' hyperthyroidism and ophthalmopathy. Researchers took RNA transcripts and amplified the TCR beta CDR3 regions from them. HTBI primers were used for first-round RT-PCR of the TCR CDR3. TCRdb ran MiXCR on the multiplex PCR reads and lists one entry per CDR3 protein. The sample has a few hundred thousand distinct CDR3 sequences, roughly 13% seen once. The table lists this clonotype with many counts. Antigen unknown. The CDR3 is made up of 15 amino acids. V lost 2 bases to trimming and J lost 4 bases, with 14 bases between them. Germline V gene data show CDR1 as KGHDR and CDR2 as SFDVKD. Regarding the study as a whole: A 13 V-J signature model discriminated ophthalmopathy versus stable hyperthyroidism.

The V and J genes are TRBV24-1 and TRBJ2-7; D is perhaps TRBD1 (5 bases). The clonotype comes from a woman aged 40 to 50 with Graves' ophthalmopathy. The material sequenced was blood. CDR3 nucleotides: TGTGCCACCAGTGATTCCCCGACAGCTGAGTACGAGCAGTACTTC. It codes for CATSDSPTAEYEQYF.